This T cell receptor (beta chain) was recorded in a study of T-cell reconstitution after alpha-beta-depleted transplantation in children. Overall study findings and caveats: One year post-transplant, T-cell counts and diversity were largely derived from T cells produced anew. As was reported, about two months after transplant, alpha-beta T cells came from several hundred expanded graft clones.

This clonotype was seen many times. Its antigen remains unidentified. For TCRbeta, the library was prepared with unique molecular identifiers. TCRdb reanalysed the PCR reads using MiXCR and keeps one entry per CDR3 protein. The profile shows about 470,000 distinct CDR3 sequences, approximately 42% of them singletons. The CDR3 has 12 amino acids. Between the trimmed V and J ends, which lost 6 bases and 7 bases, there was a span of 10 bases. CDR1 and CDR2 (germline): DFQATT, SNEGSKA (reference sequence). The clonotype originates from a girl aged 2-15 years with aplastic anemia, due to receive a stem cell transplant. The gene calls are TRBV20-1 and TRBJ1-6, with D uncertain. This sample comprised PBMCs, obtained before TCRalphabeta/CD19-depleted stem cell transplant. DNA for the CDR3: TGCAGTGCCGACTTACGGAATTCACCCCTCCACTTT. Translation gives CSADLRNSPLHF.